This entry concerns a single TCR beta chain. Its antigen is unknown. TCRdb's copy holds only in-frame clones and misses some; the assay was immunoSEQ multiplex PCR. This table holds roughly 150,000 clones, about 90% found once. Deletions cut 1 base from V and 6 bases from J, with 6 bases between. This CDR3 region has 13 residues. CDR1 and CDR2 from the germline V gene are SSHAT and FNYEAQ (reference sequence). This specimen comes from a study of T cell responses to AZD1222 COVID-19 vaccine. General study points: AZD1222 recipients seropositive at baseline numbered only six. There were mostly white British donors and more females than males, and clonal diversity was possibly underestimated.

This clonotype was obtained from an adult who received the AZD1222 COVID-19 vaccine. The chain couples TRBV7-7 to TRBJ2-2; D not certain. The sequencing here drew on peripheral blood, taken 28 days after the second AZD1222 dose. Written as DNA, the CDR3 is TGTGCCAGCAGCTTAGACGAGGCCGGGGAGCTGTTTTTT. Translation gives CASSLDEAGELFF.